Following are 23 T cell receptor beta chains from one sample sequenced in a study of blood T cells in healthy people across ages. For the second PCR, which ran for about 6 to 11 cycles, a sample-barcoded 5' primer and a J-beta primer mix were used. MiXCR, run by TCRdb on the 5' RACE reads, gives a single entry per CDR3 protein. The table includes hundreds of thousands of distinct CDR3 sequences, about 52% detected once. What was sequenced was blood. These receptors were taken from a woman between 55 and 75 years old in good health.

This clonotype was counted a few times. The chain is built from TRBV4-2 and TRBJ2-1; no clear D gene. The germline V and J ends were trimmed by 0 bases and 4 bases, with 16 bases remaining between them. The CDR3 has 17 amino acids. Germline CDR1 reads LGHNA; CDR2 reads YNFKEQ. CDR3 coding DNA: TGTGCCAGCAGCCAAGATCGTAAGGGTGGTGGATACAATGAGCAGTTCTTC. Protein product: CASSQDRKGGGYNEQFF.

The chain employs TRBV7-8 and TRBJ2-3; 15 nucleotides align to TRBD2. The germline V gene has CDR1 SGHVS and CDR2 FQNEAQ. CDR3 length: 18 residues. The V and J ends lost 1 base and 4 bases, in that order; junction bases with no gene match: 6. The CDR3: CASSLGPGLAGGPDTQYF. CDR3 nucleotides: TGTGCCAGCAGCTTAGGTCCGGGACTAGCGGGAGGACCAGATACGCAGTATTTT.

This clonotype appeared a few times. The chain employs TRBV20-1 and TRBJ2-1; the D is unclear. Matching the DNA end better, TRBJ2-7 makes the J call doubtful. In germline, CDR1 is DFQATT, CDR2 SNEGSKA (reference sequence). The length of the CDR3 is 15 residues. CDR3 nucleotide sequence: TGCAGTGCTAGAGATCTGGCCAACTCCTACAATGAGCAGTACTTC. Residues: CSARDLANSYNEQYF.

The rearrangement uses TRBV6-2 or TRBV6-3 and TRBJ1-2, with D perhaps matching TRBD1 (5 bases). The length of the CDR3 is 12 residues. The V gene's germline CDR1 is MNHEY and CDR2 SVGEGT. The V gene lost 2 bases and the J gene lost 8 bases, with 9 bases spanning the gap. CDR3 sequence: CASSYRQGGYTF. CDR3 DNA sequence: TGTGCCAGCAGTTACAGGCAGGGCGGCTACACCTTC.

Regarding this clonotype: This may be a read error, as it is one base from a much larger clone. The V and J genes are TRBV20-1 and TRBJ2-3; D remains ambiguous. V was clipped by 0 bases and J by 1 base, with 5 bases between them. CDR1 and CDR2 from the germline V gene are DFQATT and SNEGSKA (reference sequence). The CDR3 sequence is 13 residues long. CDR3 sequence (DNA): TGCAGTGCTAGAGATGCTCGCACAGATACGCAGTATTTT. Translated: CSARDARTDTQYF.

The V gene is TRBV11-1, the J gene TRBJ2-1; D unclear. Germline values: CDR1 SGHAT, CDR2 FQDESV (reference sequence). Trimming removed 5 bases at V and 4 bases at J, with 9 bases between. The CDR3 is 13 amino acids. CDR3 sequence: CASSRDDYNEQFF. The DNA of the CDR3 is TGTGCCAGCAGCCGAGACGATTACAATGAGCAGTTCTTC.

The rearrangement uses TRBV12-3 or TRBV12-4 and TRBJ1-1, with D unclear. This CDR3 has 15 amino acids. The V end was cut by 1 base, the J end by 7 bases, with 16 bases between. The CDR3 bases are TGTGCCAGCAGTTTAGGGAAAGGCTACGGCGGTGAAGCTTTCTTT. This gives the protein CASSLGKGYGGEAFF.

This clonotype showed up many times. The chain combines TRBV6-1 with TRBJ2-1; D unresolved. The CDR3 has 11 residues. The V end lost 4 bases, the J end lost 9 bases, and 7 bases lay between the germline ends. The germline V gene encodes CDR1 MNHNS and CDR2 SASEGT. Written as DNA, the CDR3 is TGTGCCAGCAGTGGTGGCGGTGAGCAGTTCTTC. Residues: CASSGGGEQFF.

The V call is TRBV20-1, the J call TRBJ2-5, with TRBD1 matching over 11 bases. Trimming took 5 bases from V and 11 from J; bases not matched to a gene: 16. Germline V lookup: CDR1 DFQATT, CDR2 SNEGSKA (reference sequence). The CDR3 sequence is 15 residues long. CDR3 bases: TGCAGTGCTTATCCGGGACAGGGGGGCTACAATGAGCAGTACTTC. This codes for CSAYPGQGGYNEQYF.

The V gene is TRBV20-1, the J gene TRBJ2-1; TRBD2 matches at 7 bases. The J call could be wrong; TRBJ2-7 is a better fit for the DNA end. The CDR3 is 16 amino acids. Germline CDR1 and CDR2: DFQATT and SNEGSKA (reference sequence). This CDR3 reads CSAPFYGGGPYNEQYF. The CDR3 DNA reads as TGCAGTGCTCCTTTCTATGGGGGAGGGCCCTACAATGAGCAGTACTTC.

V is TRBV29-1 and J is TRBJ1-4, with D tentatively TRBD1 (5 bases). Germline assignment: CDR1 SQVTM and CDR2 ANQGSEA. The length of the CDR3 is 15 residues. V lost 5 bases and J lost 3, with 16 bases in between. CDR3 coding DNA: TGCAGCGTTCAGCGAGACAGCGCTTCTAATGAAAAACTGTTTTTT. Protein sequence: CSVQRDSASNEKLFF.

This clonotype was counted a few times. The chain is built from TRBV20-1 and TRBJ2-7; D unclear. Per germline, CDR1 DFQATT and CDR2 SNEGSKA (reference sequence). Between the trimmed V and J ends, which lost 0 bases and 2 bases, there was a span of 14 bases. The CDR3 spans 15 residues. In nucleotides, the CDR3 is TGCAGTGCTAGAGACCCTTTGAACCGAGCCTACGAGCAGTACTTC. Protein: CSARDPLNRAYEQYF.

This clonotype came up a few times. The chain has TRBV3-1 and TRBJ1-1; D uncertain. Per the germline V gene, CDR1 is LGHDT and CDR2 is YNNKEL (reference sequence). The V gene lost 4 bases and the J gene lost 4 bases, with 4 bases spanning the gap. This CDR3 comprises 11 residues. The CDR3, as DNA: TGTGCCAGCAGCCGGCTCACTGAAGCTTTCTTT. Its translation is CASSRLTEAFF. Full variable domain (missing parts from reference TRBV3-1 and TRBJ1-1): DTAVSQTPKYLVTQMGNDKSIKCEQNLGHDTMYWYKQDSKKFLKIMFSYNNKELIINETVPNRFSPKSPDKAHLNLHINSLELGDSAVYFCASSRLTEAFFGQGTRLTVV.

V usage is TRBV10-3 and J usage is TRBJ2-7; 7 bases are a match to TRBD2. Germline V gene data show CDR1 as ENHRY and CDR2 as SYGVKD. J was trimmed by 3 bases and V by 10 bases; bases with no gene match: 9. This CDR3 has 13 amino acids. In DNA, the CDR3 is TGTGCCACAGCGGGACGGGTGTTCTACGAGCAGTACTTC. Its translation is CATAGRVFYEQYF.

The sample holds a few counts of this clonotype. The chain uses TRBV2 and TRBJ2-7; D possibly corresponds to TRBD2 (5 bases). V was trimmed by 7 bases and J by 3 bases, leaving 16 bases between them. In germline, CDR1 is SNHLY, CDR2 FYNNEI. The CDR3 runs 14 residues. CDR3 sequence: CASKDGVAGYEQYF. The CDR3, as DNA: TGTGCCAGCAAGGACGGGGTGGCGGGCTACGAGCAGTACTTC.

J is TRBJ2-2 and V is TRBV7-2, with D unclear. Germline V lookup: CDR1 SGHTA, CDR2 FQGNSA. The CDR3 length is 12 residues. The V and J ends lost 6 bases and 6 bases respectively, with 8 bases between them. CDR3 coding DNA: TGTGCCAGCAGTCAACCTGCCGGGGAGCTGTTTTTT. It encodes CASSQPAGELFF.

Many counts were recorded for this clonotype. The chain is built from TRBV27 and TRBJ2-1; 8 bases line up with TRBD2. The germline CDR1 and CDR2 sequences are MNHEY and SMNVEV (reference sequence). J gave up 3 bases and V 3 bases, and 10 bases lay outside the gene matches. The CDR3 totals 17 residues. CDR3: CASSFSLAGIIYNEQFF. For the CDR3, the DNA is TGTGCCAGCAGTTTTTCGCTAGCGGGTATTATCTACAATGAGCAGTTCTTC.

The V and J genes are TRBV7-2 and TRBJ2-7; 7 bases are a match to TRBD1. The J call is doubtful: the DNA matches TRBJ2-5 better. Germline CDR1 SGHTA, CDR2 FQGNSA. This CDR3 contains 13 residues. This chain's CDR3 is CASSSWTGETQYF. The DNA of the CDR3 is TGTGCCAGCAGCTCGTGGACAGGAGAGACCCAGTACTTC.

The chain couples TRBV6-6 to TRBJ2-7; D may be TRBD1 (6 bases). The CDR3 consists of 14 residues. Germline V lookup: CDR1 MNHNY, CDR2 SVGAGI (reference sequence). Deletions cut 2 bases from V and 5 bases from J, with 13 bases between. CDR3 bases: TGTGCCAGCAGTTACGGCAGGGGTAGGGACGAGCAGTACTTC. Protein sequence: CASSYGRGRDEQYF.

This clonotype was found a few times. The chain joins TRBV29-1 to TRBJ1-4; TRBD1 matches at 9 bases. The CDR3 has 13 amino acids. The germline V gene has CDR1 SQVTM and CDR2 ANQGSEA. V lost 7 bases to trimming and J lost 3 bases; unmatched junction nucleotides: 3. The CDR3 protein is CSAQGAANEKLFF. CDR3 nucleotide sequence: TGCAGCGCACAGGGGGCAGCTAATGAAAAACTGTTTTTT.

As DNA, the CDR3 is TGCAGTGCTAGAGTCCAACAGGGGAACACTGAAGCTTTCTTT. This codes for CSARVQQGNTEAFF. The V gene is TRBV20-1, the J gene TRBJ1-1; a weak D match, TRBD1 (6 bases). V was shortened by 1 base and J by 1 base, with 10 bases between the two germline ends. Per the germline V gene, CDR1 is DFQATT and CDR2 is SNEGSKA (reference sequence). The CDR3 spans 14 residues.

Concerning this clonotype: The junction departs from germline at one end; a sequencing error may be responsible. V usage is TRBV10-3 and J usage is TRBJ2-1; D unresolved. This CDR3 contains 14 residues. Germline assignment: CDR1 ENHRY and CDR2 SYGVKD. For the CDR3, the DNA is TGTGCCATTGGGTGGAAGAGCAACGCCAATGAGCAGTTTTTC. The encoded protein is CAIGWKSNANEQFF.

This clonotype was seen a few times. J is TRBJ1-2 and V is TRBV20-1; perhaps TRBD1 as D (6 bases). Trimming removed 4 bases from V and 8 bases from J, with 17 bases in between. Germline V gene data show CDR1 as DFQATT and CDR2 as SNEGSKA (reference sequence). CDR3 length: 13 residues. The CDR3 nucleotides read TGCAGTGCTACAACAACCGGACAGTCCGGCTACACCTTC. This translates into CSATTTGQSGYTF.